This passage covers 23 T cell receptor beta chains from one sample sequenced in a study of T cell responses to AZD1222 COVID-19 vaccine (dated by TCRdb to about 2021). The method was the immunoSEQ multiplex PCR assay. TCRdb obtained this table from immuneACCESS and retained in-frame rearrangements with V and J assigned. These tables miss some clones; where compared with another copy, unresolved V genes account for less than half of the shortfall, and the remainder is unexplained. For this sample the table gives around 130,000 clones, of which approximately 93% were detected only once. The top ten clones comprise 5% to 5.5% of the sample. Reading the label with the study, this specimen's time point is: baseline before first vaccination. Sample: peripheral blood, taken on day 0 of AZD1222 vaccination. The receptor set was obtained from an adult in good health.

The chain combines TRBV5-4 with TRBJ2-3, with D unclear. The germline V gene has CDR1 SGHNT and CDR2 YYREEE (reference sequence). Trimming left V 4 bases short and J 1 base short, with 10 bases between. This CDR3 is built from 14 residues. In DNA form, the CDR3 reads TGTGCCAGCAGCGAACCTTCCGGCACAGATACGCAGTATTTT. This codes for CASSEPSGTDTQYF.

The CDR3 loop reads CASSLFVSRSPLHF. CDR3 nucleotide sequence: TGTGCCAGTAGTCTTTTCGTTTCGAGGTCACCCCTCCACTTT. The V gene is TRBV19, the J gene TRBJ1-6, with D hard to call. V lost 5 bases and J lost 10, with 15 bases in between. Germline V gene sequence: CDR1 LNHDA, CDR2 SQIVND (reference sequence). The CDR3 contains 14 residues.

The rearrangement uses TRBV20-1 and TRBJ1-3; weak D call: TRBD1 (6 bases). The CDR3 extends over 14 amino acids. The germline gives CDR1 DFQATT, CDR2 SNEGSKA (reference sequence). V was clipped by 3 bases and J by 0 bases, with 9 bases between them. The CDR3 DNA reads TGCAGTGCTAGTACAGGGCACTCTGGAAACACCATATATTTT. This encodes CSASTGHSGNTIYF.

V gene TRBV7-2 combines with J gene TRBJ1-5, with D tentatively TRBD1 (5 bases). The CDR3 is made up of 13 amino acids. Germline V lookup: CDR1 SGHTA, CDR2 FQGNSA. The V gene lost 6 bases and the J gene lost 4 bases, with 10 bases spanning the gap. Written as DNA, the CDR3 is TGTGCCAGCAGTCAGACAGTTAATCAGCCCCAGCATTTT. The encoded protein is CASSQTVNQPQHF.

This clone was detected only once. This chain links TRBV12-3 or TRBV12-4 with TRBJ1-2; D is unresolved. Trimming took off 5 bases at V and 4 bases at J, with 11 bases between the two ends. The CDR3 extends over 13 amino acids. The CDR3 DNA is TGTGCCAGCAGTGGAAGTGCTAGCTATGGCTACACCTTC. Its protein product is CASSGSASYGYTF.

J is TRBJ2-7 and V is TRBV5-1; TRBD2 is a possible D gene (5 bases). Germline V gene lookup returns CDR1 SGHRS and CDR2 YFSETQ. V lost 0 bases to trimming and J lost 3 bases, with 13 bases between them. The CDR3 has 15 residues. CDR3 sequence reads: CASSLGASRDYEQYF. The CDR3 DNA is TGCGCCAGCAGCTTGGGGGCTAGCAGAGACTACGAGCAGTACTTC.

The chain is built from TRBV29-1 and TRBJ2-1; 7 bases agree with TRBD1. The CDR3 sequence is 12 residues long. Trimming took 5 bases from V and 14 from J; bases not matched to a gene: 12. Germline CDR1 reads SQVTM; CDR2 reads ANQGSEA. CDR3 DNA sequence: TGCAGCGTTCGTTCAAAGGGAGACAGGGAGTTCTTC. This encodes CSVRSKGDREFF.

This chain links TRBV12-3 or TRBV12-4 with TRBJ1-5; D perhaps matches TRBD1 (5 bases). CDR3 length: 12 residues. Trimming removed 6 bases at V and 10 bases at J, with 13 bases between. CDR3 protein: CASRIGGGPQHF. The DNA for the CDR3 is TGTGCCAGCAGAATTGGGGGTGGACCCCAGCATTTT.

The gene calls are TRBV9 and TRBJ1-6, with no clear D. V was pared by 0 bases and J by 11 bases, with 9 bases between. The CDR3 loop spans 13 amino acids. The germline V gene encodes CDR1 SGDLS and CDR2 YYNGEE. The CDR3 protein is CASSVAGQPPLHF. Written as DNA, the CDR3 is TGTGCCAGCAGCGTAGCAGGCCAGCCACCCCTCCACTTT.

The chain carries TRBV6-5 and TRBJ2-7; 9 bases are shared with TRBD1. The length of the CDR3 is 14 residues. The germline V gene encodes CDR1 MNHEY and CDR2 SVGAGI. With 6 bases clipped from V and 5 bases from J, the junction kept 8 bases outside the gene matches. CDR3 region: CASSQDRGAHEQYF. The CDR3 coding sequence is TGTGCCAGCAGCCAGGACAGGGGCGCCCACGAGCAGTACTTC.

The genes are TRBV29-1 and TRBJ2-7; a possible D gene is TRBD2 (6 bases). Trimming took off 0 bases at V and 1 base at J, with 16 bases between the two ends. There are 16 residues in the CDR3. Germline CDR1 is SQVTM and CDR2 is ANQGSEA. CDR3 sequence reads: CSVEDRGTSESYEQYF. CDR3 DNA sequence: TGCAGCGTTGAAGATCGAGGGACTTCCGAATCCTACGAGCAGTACTTC.

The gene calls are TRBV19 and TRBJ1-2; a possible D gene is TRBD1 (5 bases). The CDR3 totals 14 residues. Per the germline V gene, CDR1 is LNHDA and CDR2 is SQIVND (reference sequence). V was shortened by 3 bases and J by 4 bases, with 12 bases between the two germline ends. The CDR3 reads CASSISEGFYGYTF. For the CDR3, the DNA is TGTGCCAGTAGTATTTCCGAGGGGTTCTATGGCTACACCTTC. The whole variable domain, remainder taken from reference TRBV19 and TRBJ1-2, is DGGITQSPKYLFRKEGQNVTLSCEQNLNHDAMYWYRQDPGQGLRLIYYSQIVNDFQKGDIAEGYSVSREKKESFPLTVTSAQKNPTAFYLCASSISEGFYGYTFGSGTRLTVV.

CDR3 nucleotides: TGTGCCAGCAGTTCGACAGGGAGGGGCGTAAATCAGCCCCAGCATTTT. As protein: CASSSTGRGVNQPQHF. The V gene is TRBV28, the J gene TRBJ1-5; 7 positions agree with TRBD1. Germline V lookup: CDR1 MDHEN, CDR2 SYDVKM. This CDR3 comprises 16 residues. The V and J ends lost 4 bases and 4 bases, in that order; junction bases with no gene match: 10.

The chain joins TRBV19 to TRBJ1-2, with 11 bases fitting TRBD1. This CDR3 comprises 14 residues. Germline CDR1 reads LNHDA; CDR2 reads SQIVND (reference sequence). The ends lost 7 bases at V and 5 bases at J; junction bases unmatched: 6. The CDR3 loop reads CASNRDRGMYGYTF. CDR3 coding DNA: TGTGCCAGTAATCGGGACAGGGGGATGTATGGCTACACCTTC.

CDR3 sequence reads: CASSPSMGELFF. Written as DNA, the CDR3 is TGTGCCAGCAGCCCCTCCATGGGGGAGCTGTTTTTT. The chain uses TRBV4-2 and TRBJ2-2; D gene ambiguous. Trimming shortened V by 4 bases and J by 8 bases, and 8 bases separated the two germline ends. Germline loops: CDR1 LGHNA, CDR2 YNFKEQ. The CDR3 is made up of 12 amino acids.

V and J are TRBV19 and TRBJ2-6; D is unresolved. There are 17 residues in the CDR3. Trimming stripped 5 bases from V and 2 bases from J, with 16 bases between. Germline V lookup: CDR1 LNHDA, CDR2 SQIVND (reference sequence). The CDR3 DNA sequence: TGTGCCAGTAGTTCCGACCTTTTGAGAACTGGGGCCAACGTCCTGACTTTC. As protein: CASSSDLLRTGANVLTF.

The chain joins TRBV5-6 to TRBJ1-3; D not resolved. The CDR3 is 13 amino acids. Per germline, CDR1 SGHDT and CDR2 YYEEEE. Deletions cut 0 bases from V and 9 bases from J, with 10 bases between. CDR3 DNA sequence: TGTGCCAGCAGCTTGGAAGCCGTTGGCACCATATATTTT. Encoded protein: CASSLEAVGTIYF.

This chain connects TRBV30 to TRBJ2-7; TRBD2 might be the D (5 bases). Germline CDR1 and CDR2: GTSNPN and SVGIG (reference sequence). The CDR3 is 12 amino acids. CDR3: CASYSGSYEQYF. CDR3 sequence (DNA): TGTGCATCGTACTCGGGATCCTACGAGCAGTACTTC.

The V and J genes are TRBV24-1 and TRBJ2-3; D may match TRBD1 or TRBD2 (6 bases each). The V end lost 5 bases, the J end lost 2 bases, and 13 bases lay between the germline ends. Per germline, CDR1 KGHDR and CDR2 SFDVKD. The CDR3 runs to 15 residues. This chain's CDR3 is CATSALGGNTDTQYF. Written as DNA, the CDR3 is TGTGCCACCAGTGCGCTAGGGGGGAACACAGATACGCAGTATTTT.

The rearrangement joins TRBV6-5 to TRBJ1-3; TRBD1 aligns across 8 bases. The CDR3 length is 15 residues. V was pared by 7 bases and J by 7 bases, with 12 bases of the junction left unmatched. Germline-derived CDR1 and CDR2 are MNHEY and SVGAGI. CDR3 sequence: CASTTLNRGKNTIYF. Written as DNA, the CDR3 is TGTGCCAGCACGACCTTAAACAGGGGGAAGAACACCATATATTTT.

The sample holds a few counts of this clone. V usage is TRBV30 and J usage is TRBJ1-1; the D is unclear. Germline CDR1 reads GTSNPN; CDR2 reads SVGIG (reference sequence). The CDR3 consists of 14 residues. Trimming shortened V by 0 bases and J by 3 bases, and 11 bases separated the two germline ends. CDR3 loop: CAWSVVLRDTEAFF. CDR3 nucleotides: TGTGCCTGGAGTGTCGTCTTACGGGACACTGAAGCTTTCTTT. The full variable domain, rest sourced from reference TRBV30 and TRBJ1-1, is SQTIHQWPATLVQPVGSPLSLECTVEGTSNPNLYWYRQAAGRGLQLLFYSVGIGQISSEVPQNLSASRPQDRQFILSSKKLLLSDSGFYLCAWSVVLRDTEAFFGQGTRLTVV.

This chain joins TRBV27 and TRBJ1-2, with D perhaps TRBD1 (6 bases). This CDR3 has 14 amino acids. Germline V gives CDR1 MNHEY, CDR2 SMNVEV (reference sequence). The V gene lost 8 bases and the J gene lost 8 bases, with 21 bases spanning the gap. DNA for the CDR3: TGTGCCAGCTCTCTGGCGGCAGGGGATGGGGGCTACACCTTC. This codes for CASSLAAGDGGYTF.

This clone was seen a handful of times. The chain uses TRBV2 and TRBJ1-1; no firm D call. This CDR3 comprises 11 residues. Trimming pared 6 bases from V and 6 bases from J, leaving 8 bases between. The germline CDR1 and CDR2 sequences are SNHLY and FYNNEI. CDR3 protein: CASSDGPEAFF. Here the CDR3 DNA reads TGTGCCAGCAGCGACGGGCCTGAAGCTTTCTTT.